This T cell receptor (beta chain) appears in the sequencing data of a study of blood T cell repertoires in COVID-19. The wider study: Spain, Italy and the United States supplied samples that represented acute and convalescent COVID-19. The analysed material was cDNA or gDNA that came from T cells, B-cell-depleted T cells, or PBMCs.

The CDR3 covers 13 residues. V shed 2 bases and J 10 bases; nucleotides not matched to a gene: 5. Per germline, CDR1 MDHEN and CDR2 SYDVKM. How the authors handled the data: Amplified reference gene primers provided the basis for estimating nucleated cell counts. Profiling relied on immunoSEQ multiplex PCR, and the TCRdb table lists in-frame clones only, not all of them. The DNA was the basis for D and trimming; V, J and clone size are from that table. This table has about 150,000 clones, approximately 80% appearing once. Input material: peripheral blood. This clonotype was sampled from a man aged 55 to 70 with acute or convalescent COVID-19. This sequence joins TRBV28 and TRBJ1-2, with 9 bases aligning to TRBD1. Here the CDR3 DNA reads TGTGCCAGCAGTTTAACGGACAGGGGCCCCTACACCTTC. Its protein product is CASSLTDRGPYTF.